Listed here are 11 T cell receptor beta chains from one sample, sequenced in a study of vaccination and CD4 T cells after COVID-19. Treatment noted: approximately nine-day PBMC culture with coronavirus spike peptide pools or control peptides (ViraFEST assay). Cultured CD4+ T cell DNA underwent sequencing with the Oncomine TCR Beta short-read assay. TCRdb reprocessed the PCR reads via MiXCR and lists one record per CDR3 protein. This table holds more than 10,000 distinct CDR3 sequences, under 55% found once. Their recognized antigens are unknown. The input for sequencing was CD4+ T cells from blood, cultured in vitro, taken after SARS-CoV-2 vaccination. The receptors shown here come from a human donor who had recovered from COVID-19.

The chain couples TRBV28 to TRBJ1-3; 7 positions match TRBD1. CDR1 is MDHEN and CDR2 is SYDVKM in the germline V gene. V trimming: 2 bases; J trimming: 2 bases; junction bases outside the gene matches: 6. The CDR3 contains 16 residues. In DNA, the CDR3 is TGTGCCAGCAGTTTACCTGCCGGGACAGCTGGAAACACCATATATTTT. Its translation is CASSLPAGTAGNTIYF. Filled out from reference TRBV28 and TRBJ1-3, the complete variable domain reads DVKVTQSSRYLVKRTGEKVFLECVQDMDHENMFWYRQDPGLGLRLIYFSYDVKMKEKGDIPEGYSVSREKKERFSLILESASTNQTSMYLCASSLPAGTAGNTIYFGEGSWLTVV.

This clonotype turned up a few times. The chain recombines TRBV6-5 with TRBJ2-3; 7 bases are shared with TRBD1. CDR3 size: 15 residues. The ends lost 3 bases at V and 4 bases at J; junction bases unmatched: 7. Looked up from germline, CDR1 is MNHEY and CDR2 is SVGAGI. CDR3 protein: CASSYRGQGADTQYF. The DNA of the CDR3 is TGTGCCAGCAGTTATAGGGGGCAGGGGGCAGATACGCAGTATTTT.

The V gene is TRBV5-1, the J gene TRBJ2-5; maybe TRBD1 (7 bases). CDR1 is SGHRS, CDR2 YFSETQ, per germline. Deletions cut 2 bases from V and 1 base from J, with 15 bases between. The CDR3 loop spans 16 amino acids. CDR3 amino acids: CASSFWRGPAQETQYF. CDR3 in DNA: TGCGCCAGCAGCTTTTGGAGGGGGCCGGCCCAAGAGACCCAGTACTTC.

This clonotype was seen only a few times. The CDR3 nucleotides read TGTGCCTGGAGAGACAGAACAGGTATCCAAGAGACCCAGTACTTC. Amino acid sequence: CAWRDRTGIQETQYF. The chain employs TRBV30 and TRBJ2-5; a possible D gene is TRBD1 (5 bases). Trimming stripped 3 bases from V and 1 base from J, with 15 bases between. This CDR3 contains 15 residues. Germline V gives CDR1 GTSNPN, CDR2 SVGIG (reference sequence).

The chain uses TRBV4-3 and TRBJ1-2, with D uncertain. CDR3 size: 14 residues. Between the trimmed V and J ends, which lost 1 base and 8 bases, there was a span of 14 bases. The germline gives CDR1 LGHNA, CDR2 YSLEER. CDR3 nucleotide sequence: TGCGCCAGCAGCCAAGTCTTGGGAGGCAGGGGCTACACCTTC. Encoded protein: CASSQVLGGRGYTF.

The chain uses TRBV18 and TRBJ2-2; the D is unclear. The CDR3 is 12 residues long. Germline V gives CDR1 KGHSH, CDR2 LQKENI. V was trimmed by 0 bases and J by 4 bases, leaving 0 bases between them. The CDR3 coding sequence is TGTGCCAGCTCACCACCCACCGGGGAGCTGTTTTTT. This encodes CASSPPTGELFF.

CDR3 DNA sequence: TGTGCCAGCAGTGTAAGACTAGCGGGGGCAGATACGCAGTATTTT. Encoded protein: CASSVRLAGADTQYF. The chain carries TRBV2 and TRBJ2-3, with 12 bases aligning to TRBD2. V was clipped by 4 bases and J by 4 bases; unmatched bases: 3. The CDR3 length is 15 residues. From germline, CDR1 is SNHLY and CDR2 FYNNEI.

In its sample, this clonotype was seen a few times. This chain connects TRBV6-2 or TRBV6-3 to TRBJ2-3, with TRBD2 as a possible D gene (5 bases). The V end lost 0 bases, the J end lost 0 bases, and 10 bases lay between the germline ends. The CDR3 covers 16 residues. Germline V gene sequence: CDR1 MNHEY, CDR2 SVGEGT. This chain's CDR3 is CASSYSRAGSTDTQYF. The CDR3, as DNA: TGTGCCAGCAGTTACTCGAGGGCAGGAAGCACAGATACGCAGTATTTT.

The rearrangement uses TRBV5-4 and TRBJ2-2; the D gene is possibly TRBD1 (5 bases). V was cut by 0 bases and J by 0 bases, with 9 bases left in between. Per germline, CDR1 SGHNT and CDR2 YYREEE (reference sequence). There are 16 residues in the CDR3. The CDR3 sequence is CASSLARGPNTGELFF. CDR3 nucleotides: TGTGCCAGCAGCTTGGCTAGGGGCCCGAACACCGGGGAGCTGTTTTTT.

By share of the sample, this clonotype is medium-sized. The chain has TRBV12-2 and TRBJ2-1; TRBD2 is the table's D call and was not checked against the DNA. TRBV12-2 is shown as a pseudogene. The CDR3 has 15 residues. The CDR3 region is CASRVRGPRYNEQFF. Written as DNA, the CDR3 is TGTGCAAGTCGCGTTCGTGGGCCGCGTTACAATGAGCAGTTCTTC.

The CDR3 DNA is TGTGCCAGCAGCTTAGGTGACAGTAGCACAGATACGCAGTATTTT. This gives the protein CASSLGDSSTDTQYF. The J gene is TRBJ2-3, the V gene TRBV7-3; the D gene is possibly TRBD1 (5 bases). The CDR3 length is 15 residues. V lost 2 bases, J lost 0 bases, and 9 bases lay in between. Looked up from germline, CDR1 is SGHTA and CDR2 is FQGTGA. The full variable domain, completed using reference TRBV7-3 and TRBJ2-3, is GAGVSQTPSNKVTEKGKYVELRCDPISGHTALYWYRQSLGQGPEFLIYFQGTGAADDSGLPNDRFFAVRPEGSVSTLKIQRTERGDSAVYLCASSLGDSSTDTQYFGPGTRLTVL.